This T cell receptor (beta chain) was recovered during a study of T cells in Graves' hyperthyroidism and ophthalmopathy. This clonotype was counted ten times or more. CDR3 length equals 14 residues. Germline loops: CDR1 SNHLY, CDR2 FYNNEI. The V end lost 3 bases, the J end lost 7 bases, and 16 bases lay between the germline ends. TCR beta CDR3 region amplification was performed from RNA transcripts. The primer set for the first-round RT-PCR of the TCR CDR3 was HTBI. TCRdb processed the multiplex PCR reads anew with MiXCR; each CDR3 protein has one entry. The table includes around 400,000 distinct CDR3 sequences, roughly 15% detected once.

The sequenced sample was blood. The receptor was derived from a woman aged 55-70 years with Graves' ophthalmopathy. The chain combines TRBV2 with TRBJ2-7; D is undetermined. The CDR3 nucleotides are TGTGCCAGCAGTGAGGAACGCCGGCAGTGGGAGCAGTACTTC. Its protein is CASSEERRQWEQYF.